The next 30 T cell receptor beta chains were all read from a single sample in a study of cytomegalovirus exposure and HLA in healthy donors. A multiplex PCR was run with 60 Vbeta primers and 13 Jbeta primers. Here immunoSEQ multiplex PCR was the method, and the copy in TCRdb shows in-frame clones only, minus some. Of over 65,000 clones listed, around 77% are singletons. Sequencing input: PBMCs. Receptors originate from a man aged 45-60 years in good health and CMV-seronegative.

The chain recombines TRBV7-2 with TRBJ2-7, with 14 nucleotides matching TRBD2. Germline V lookup: CDR1 SGHTA, CDR2 FQGNSA. The CDR3 sequence is 14 residues long. The V and J ends lost 8 bases and 4 bases, in that order; junction bases with no gene match: 4. CDR3 loop: CASRTSGGKYEQYF. The CDR3 nucleotides read TGTGCCAGCCGGACTAGCGGGGGGAAGTACGAGCAGTACTTC. Full variable domain (outside the CDR3, taken from reference TRBV7-2 and TRBJ2-7): GAGVSQSPSNKVTEKGKDVELRCDPISGHTALYWYRQSLGQGLEFLIYFQGNSAPDKSGLPSDRFSAERTGGSVSTLTIQRTQQEDSAVYLCASRTSGGKYEQYFGPGTRLTVT.

The rearrangement uses TRBV19 and TRBJ1-1, with a possible D match to TRBD1 (5 bases). V gave up 3 bases and J gave up 5 bases, with 13 bases separating them. The CDR3 contains 14 residues. CDR1 and CDR2 (germline): LNHDA, SQIVND (reference sequence). The DNA of the CDR3 is TGTGCCAGTAGTATCCCCCGGGGGAGGACTGAAGCTTTCTTT. This codes for CASSIPRGRTEAFF.

J is TRBJ1-4 and V is TRBV6-6, with 7 bases identical to TRBD1. With V trimmed by 6 bases and J by 0 bases, 4 bases remained unmatched. The CDR3 runs 15 residues. CDR1 is MNHNY, CDR2 SVGAGI, per germline (reference sequence). The CDR3 coding sequence is TGTGCCAGCAGACGGGACAGAGCAACTAATGAAAAACTGTTTTTT. It codes for CASRRDRATNEKLFF.

V usage is TRBV9 and J usage is TRBJ2-5; 12 nucleotides line up with TRBD2. The germline V gene encodes CDR1 SGDLS and CDR2 YYNGEE. V dropped 3 bases and J dropped 4; count of bases not matched to a gene: 7. This CDR3 is built from 16 residues. The CDR3 sequence: CASSGPSGGAGETQYF. CDR3 in DNA: TGTGCCAGCAGCGGACCTAGCGGGGGGGCTGGAGAGACCCAGTACTTC.

There are a few counts of this clone. This chain links TRBV6-5 with TRBJ1-2; TRBD1 might be the D (6 bases). The germline V and J ends were trimmed by 8 bases and 1 base, with 14 bases remaining between them. The CDR3 runs 14 residues. Germline V gene data show CDR1 as MNHEY and CDR2 as SVGAGI. In nucleotides, the CDR3 is TGTGCCAGCCATAGGGGCAGGGGTAACTATGGCTACACCTTC. This codes for CASHRGRGNYGYTF.

The chain carries TRBV18 and TRBJ2-3; TRBD1 aligns across 8 bases. The CDR3 loop spans 13 amino acids. CDR1 and CDR2 from the germline V gene are KGHSH and LQKENI. J lost 9 bases, V lost 3 bases, and 5 bases had no gene match. CDR3 DNA sequence: TGTGCCAGCTCACCCGGGGACAGGTCGACGCAGTATTTT. Translation gives CASSPGDRSTQYF. Complete variable domain (other parts from reference TRBV18 and TRBJ2-3): NAGVMQNPRHLVRRRGQEARLRCSPMKGHSHVYWYRQLPEEGLKFMVYLQKENIIDESGMPKERFSAEFPKEGPSILRIQQVVRGDSAAYFCASSPGDRSTQYFGPGTRLTVL.

The chain couples TRBV28 to TRBJ2-1; 11 nucleotides agree with TRBD1. The ends lost 6 bases at V and 7 bases at J; junction bases unmatched: 11. The CDR3 loop spans 16 amino acids. Germline CDR1 is MDHEN and CDR2 is SYDVKM. CDR3 DNA sequence: TGTGCCAGCAGACCCACGGGGACAGGGGGGCGGAATGAGCAGTTCTTC. Its protein product is CASRPTGTGGRNEQFF.

This chain connects TRBV7-8 to TRBJ2-1; 7 nucleotides match TRBD1. Germline V gene data show CDR1 as SGHVS and CDR2 as FQNEAQ. The CDR3 covers 16 residues. Trimming at V came to 5 bases and at J to 5 bases, leaving 12 bases not matched to a gene. In nucleotides, the CDR3 is TGTGCCAGCAGCATATCCACAGGGGCAAGGGACAATGAGCAGTTCTTC. This translates into CASSISTGARDNEQFF.

J is TRBJ2-7 and V is TRBV5-8; D remains ambiguous. The V end lost 4 bases, the J end lost 6 bases, and 17 bases lay between the germline ends. Germline V gene sequence: CDR1 SGHTS, CDR2 YDEGEE. The CDR3 runs to 14 residues. CDR3 sequence: CASSPWPHSLEQYF. The CDR3 coding sequence is TGTGCCAGCAGCCCTTGGCCTCATTCCCTCGAGCAGTACTTC.

This clone was picked up a small number of times. The chain has TRBV7-9 and TRBJ1-1; D might be TRBD1 (5 bases). The CDR3 is made up of 13 amino acids. The germline V and J ends were trimmed by 3 bases and 1 base, with 6 bases remaining between them. Germline lookup yields CDR1 SEHNR and CDR2 FQNEAQ (reference sequence). CDR3 sequence: CASSFQGNTEAFF. Here the CDR3 DNA reads TGTGCCAGCAGCTTTCAGGGGAACACTGAAGCTTTCTTT.

This chain uses TRBV5-1 with TRBJ2-7; D is perhaps TRBD1 (6 bases). Between the trimmed V and J ends, which lost 4 bases and 3 bases, there was a span of 17 bases. From germline, CDR1 is SGHRS and CDR2 YFSETQ. The CDR3 sequence is 15 residues long. As DNA, the CDR3 is TGCGCCAGCAGCCTTAGACCCACAGGGATCTACGAGCAGTACTTC. Encoded protein: CASSLRPTGIYEQYF.

The V call is TRBV10-1, the J call TRBJ2-3; 7 bases align to TRBD1. From germline, CDR1 is WNHNN and CDR2 SYGVQD (reference sequence). V was pared by 8 bases and J by 3 bases, with 14 bases of the junction left unmatched. The CDR3 loop spans 16 amino acids. The CDR3, as DNA: TGCGCCAGCGCACGGGACACCTCGACAGGGACAGATACGCAGTATTTT. Translated: CASARDTSTGTDTQYF.

The rearrangement uses TRBV28 and TRBJ1-2; D ambiguous. This CDR3 spans 11 amino acids. CDR1 and CDR2 from the germline V gene are MDHEN and SYDVKM. V gave up 7 bases and J gave up 8 bases, with 11 bases separating them. CDR3 in DNA: TGTGCCAGCACCGCAGCGAGGGGCTACACCTTC. The encoded protein is CASTAARGYTF.

This clone is a singleton in its sample. The chain combines TRBV7-8 with TRBJ2-1; D might be TRBD2 (6 bases). This CDR3 spans 19 amino acids. Trimming cost V 2 bases and J 0 bases, with 20 bases left between them. In germline, CDR1 is SGHVS, CDR2 FQNEAQ. Here the CDR3 DNA reads TGTGCCAGCAGCTTAAACTCTTTAGGTGCGGGGAGCTCCTACAATGAGCAGTTCTTC. Translating it yields CASSLNSLGAGSSYNEQFF.

This chain links TRBV2 with TRBJ1-2; tentatively, D is TRBD1 (6 bases). The CDR3 consists of 13 residues. The V gene's germline CDR1 is SNHLY and CDR2 FYNNEI. Trimming removed 4 bases from V and 6 bases from J, with 12 bases in between. The CDR3 sequence is CASSGGGGDGYTF. The CDR3 DNA reads TGTGCCAGCAGTGGGGGGGGCGGGGATGGCTACACCTTC.

The V gene is TRBV15, the J gene TRBJ2-5; 11 bases are a match to TRBD2. This CDR3 contains 20 residues. V trimming: 2 bases; J trimming: 1 base; junction bases outside the gene matches: 15. The germline V gene encodes CDR1 LNHNV and CDR2 YYDKDF (reference sequence). CDR3 region: CATSRPPGLAGGLGQETQYF. DNA of the CDR3: TGTGCCACCAGCAGACCCCCTGGGTTAGCGGGGGGGTTGGGCCAAGAGACCCAGTACTTC.

The chain links TRBV28 to TRBJ1-1; possibly TRBD1 for D (5 bases). The V gene's germline CDR1 is MDHEN and CDR2 SYDVKM. The CDR3 consists of 14 residues. V was shortened by 1 base and J by 1 base, with 7 bases between the two germline ends. The CDR3 spells CASSLSRGNTEAFF. CDR3 DNA sequence: TGTGCCAGCAGTTTATCTAGGGGGAACACTGAAGCTTTCTTT.

The rearrangement joins TRBV5-3 to TRBJ1-1; no reliable D call. TRBV5-3 is an open reading frame whose function is uncertain. Trimming removed 4 bases from V and 10 bases from J, with 17 bases in between. The CDR3 is 13 residues long. CDR3 sequence reads: CARSPDFAHGAFF. The CDR3 bases are TGTGCCAGAAGCCCAGACTTCGCCCACGGAGCTTTCTTT.

The rearrangement uses TRBV6-6 and TRBJ1-1, with 7 nucleotides matching TRBD1. This CDR3 region has 15 residues. Germline V gene sequence: CDR1 MNHNY, CDR2 SVGAGI (reference sequence). Germline trimming cut 5 bases from V and 4 bases from J; bases unmatched to any gene: 10. The CDR3 sequence: CASSPREQGGTEAFF. Here the CDR3 DNA reads TGTGCCAGCAGTCCTAGGGAGCAGGGGGGCACTGAAGCTTTCTTT.

The chain has TRBV19 and TRBJ1-1, with D tentatively TRBD1 (5 bases). V was cut by 7 bases and J by 0 bases, with 6 bases left in between. The CDR3 has 12 amino acids. Germline V gene sequence: CDR1 LNHDA, CDR2 SQIVND (reference sequence). Here the CDR3 DNA reads TGTGCCAGTAAGGGGATGAACACTGAAGCTTTCTTT. Translation: CASKGMNTEAFF.

The chain's CDR3 is CASSRETGTAQHF. The CDR3 DNA follows: TGTGCCAGCAGCCGTGAGACCGGGACAGCCCAGCATTTT. The chain joins TRBV7-9 to TRBJ1-5; 7 bases align to TRBD1. J was trimmed by 11 bases and V by 5 bases; bases with no gene match: 9. The germline V gene has CDR1 SEHNR and CDR2 FQNEAQ (reference sequence). The CDR3 totals 13 residues.

This clone has just one count. The chain is built from TRBV18 and TRBJ1-1, with D maybe TRBD1 (6 bases). The CDR3 spans 14 residues. The ends were cut back, 3 bases at V and 2 bases at J, with 10 bases in the middle. The germline V gene encodes CDR1 KGHSH and CDR2 LQKENI. The CDR3 loop is CASSPGQANTEAFF. In DNA, the CDR3 is TGTGCCAGCTCACCGGGACAAGCAAACACTGAAGCTTTCTTT. Full variable domain (outside the CDR3, taken from reference TRBV18 and TRBJ1-1): NAGVMQNPRHLVRRRGQEARLRCSPMKGHSHVYWYRQLPEEGLKFMVYLQKENIIDESGMPKERFSAEFPKEGPSILRIQQVVRGDSAAYFCASSPGQANTEAFFGQGTRLTVV.

The chain employs TRBV15 and TRBJ1-3; TRBD1 aligns across 7 bases. CDR1 is LNHNV, CDR2 YYDKDF, per germline (reference sequence). The CDR3 totals 15 residues. V lost 6 bases to trimming and J lost 0 bases; unmatched junction nucleotides: 5. The CDR3 here is CATSRGTASGNTIYF. The CDR3 nucleotides are TGTGCCACCAGTCGGGGGACAGCCTCTGGAAACACCATATATTTT. Looking up the rest from reference TRBV15 and TRBJ1-3 gives the full variable domain: DAMVIQNPRYQVTQFGKPVTLSCSQTLNHNVMYWYQQKSSQAPKLLFHYYDKDFNNEADTPDNFQSRRPNTSFCFLDIRSPGLGDTAMYLCATSRGTASGNTIYFGEGSWLTVV.

The rearrangement uses TRBV6-6 and TRBJ1-1; 7 bases are shared with TRBD1. Germline V gene lookup returns CDR1 MNHNY and CDR2 SVGAGI (reference sequence). Trimming removed 6 bases from V and 5 bases from J; junction bases left unmatched: 15. The CDR3 contains 16 residues. CDR3: CASSPTGSKRRTEAFF. DNA of the CDR3: TGTGCCAGCAGCCCGACAGGGAGCAAAAGGCGGACTGAAGCTTTCTTT.

This clone has only one observation. Here the CDR3 reads CASSQVPRAGGPQTQYF. CDR3 in DNA: TGCGCCAGCAGCCAAGTCCCCCGAGCGGGGGGGCCGCAGACCCAGTACTTC. This sequence joins TRBV4-1 and TRBJ2-5; 10 bases line up with TRBD2. CDR3 length: 17 amino acids. Looked up from germline, CDR1 is MGHRA and CDR2 is YSYEKL. The junction had 11 bases not matched to a gene; V was cut back by 1 base and J by 6 bases.

The chain links TRBV13 to TRBJ2-7; a weak D match, TRBD1 (6 bases). This CDR3 comprises 16 residues. Per germline, CDR1 PRHDT and CDR2 FYEKMQ (reference sequence). Trimming took off 5 bases at V and 2 bases at J, with 19 bases between the two ends. The CDR3 region has the DNA TGTGCCAGCAGCGTACAGGGCGTACTTATCCCCTACGAGCAGTACTTC. Residues: CASSVQGVLIPYEQYF.

A single count supports this clone. The germline gene is not matched at one end of the junction; a read error may be the cause. The rearrangement uses TRBV7-9 and TRBJ2-7; the D gene is possibly TRBD2 (7 bases). This CDR3 comprises 16 residues. CDR1 is SEHNR and CDR2 is FQNEAQ in the germline V gene (reference sequence). This CDR3 is CSSILGGAGSSGEQYF. In DNA, the CDR3 is TGTTCCAGCATCCTAGGGGGGGCAGGGTCATCCGGCGAGCAGTACTTC.

This clone was observed once. V is TRBV30 and J is TRBJ1-2; D is ambiguous. Germline CDR1 is GTSNPN and CDR2 is SVGIG (reference sequence). This CDR3 is 17 amino acids long. The ends were cut back, 3 bases at V and 0 bases at J, with 20 bases in the middle. The CDR3 sequence: CAWSENLPQPSNYGYTF. The CDR3 nucleotides read TGTGCCTGGAGCGAGAACTTACCACAGCCCTCTAACTATGGCTACACCTTC.

J is TRBJ2-5 and V is TRBV5-1; TRBD2 aligns across 12 bases. The germline CDR1 and CDR2 sequences are SGHRS and YFSETQ. There are 16 residues in the CDR3. The J segment lost 0 bases and the V segment lost 4 bases, leaving 4 bases of the junction unmatched. The CDR3 protein is CASSTGTSGYQETQYF. The CDR3 DNA sequence: TGCGCCAGCAGCACCGGGACTAGCGGGTACCAAGAGACCCAGTACTTC.

This rearrangement joins TRBV27 to TRBJ2-5; 10 bases align to TRBD1. TRBJ2-7 explains the end of the DNA better; the J call may be wrong. This CDR3 spans 15 amino acids. Germline V lookup: CDR1 MNHEY, CDR2 SMNVEV (reference sequence). The CDR3 sequence: CASSGLGTGDHEQYF. CDR3 DNA sequence: TGTGCCAGCAGTGGGTTGGGGACAGGGGACCACGAGCAGTACTTC.